This T cell receptor (beta chain) stems from a study of T cell responses to AZD1222 COVID-19 vaccine. Study-wide results and limits: Just a handful of AZD1222 recipients were seropositive at baseline. Among the donors, most were white British and more were female, and clonal diversity was possibly underestimated. No day 14 peak samples; only post-peak repertoires were characterized.

Only in-frame clones appear in the TCRdb table, and some are missing; sequencing was by immunoSEQ multiplex PCR. The sample lists some 150,000 clones, approximately 86% seen once, with 5% to 5.5% in the top ten. About this clone: The antigen remains unidentified.

The sample here was peripheral blood, taken 28 days after the second AZD1222 dose. The sequence was obtained from an adult who received the AZD1222 COVID-19 vaccine.

CDR3 region: CATSDSDISTDTQYF. Here the CDR3 DNA reads TGTGCCACCAGTGACTCCGACATAAGCACAGATACGCAGTATTTT. The rearrangement links TRBV24-1 to TRBJ2-3; D is unclear. Trimming stripped 4 bases from V and 0 bases from J, with 10 bases between. The germline CDR1 and CDR2 sequences are KGHDR and SFDVKD. The CDR3 is 15 amino acids.